The T cell receptor (beta chain) described here comes from a study of vaccination and CD4 T cells after COVID-19. Looking at the study overall: Following dose two, a median about 71 days (range 14 to 241) passed before post-vaccine samples were taken.

Treatment described: roughly 10-day PBMC culture with coronavirus spike peptide pools or control peptides (ViraFEST assay). ViraFEST grew antigen-specific T cells using peptide pools, then sequenced TCRs. With 5 bases clipped from V and 3 bases from J, the junction kept 13 bases outside the gene matches. Per germline, CDR1 DFQATT and CDR2 SNEGSKA (reference sequence). The CDR3 totals 17 residues. For this clonotype: Its antigen is undetermined.

Scientists ran DNA taken from cultured CD4+ T cells through the Oncomine TCR Beta short-read assay for sequencing. Extraction of genomic DNA was performed on cultured CD4+ T cells. One entry per CDR3 protein results from TCRdb running MiXCR on the PCR reads. The table has around 12,000 distinct CDR3 sequences, approximately 53% seen once. This chain connects TRBV20-1 to TRBJ2-1, with 10 bases fitting TRBD2. This TCR came from a human donor who had recovered from COVID-19. Material for sequencing was CD4+ T cells from blood, cultured in vitro. CDR3 in amino acids: CSAQIRGGTSDYNEQFF. CDR3 in DNA: TGCAGTGCTCAGATAAGAGGTGGGACTAGCGACTACAATGAGCAGTTCTTC.